The clone carrying this TCR beta chain was recorded a few times. CDR3 size: 14 residues. CDR1 GTSNPN and CDR2 SVGIG come from the germline V gene (reference sequence). Trimming took 6 bases from V and 3 from J, leaving 18 bases between them. The sample belongs to a study of T cells of healthy individuals. TCRdb re-analysed the 5' RACE reads in MiXCR, keeping a single row per CDR3 protein. This table holds roughly 76,000 distinct CDR3 sequences, about 5% found once. The TCR was taken from a female donor in good health. The gene calls are TRBV30 and TRBJ2-7; D may be TRBD1 (6 bases). The CDR3 loop is CACHRVTTNYEQYF. CDR3 nucleotide sequence: TGTGCCTGCCACAGGGTAACCACCAACTACGAGCAGTACTTC. Supplemented by reference TRBV30 and TRBJ2-7, the full variable domain reads SQTIHQWPATLVQPVGSPLSLECTVEGTSNPNLYWYRQAAGRGLQLLFYSVGIGQISSEVPQNLSASRPQDRQFILSSKKLLLSDSGFYLCACHRVTTNYEQYFGPGTRLTVT.